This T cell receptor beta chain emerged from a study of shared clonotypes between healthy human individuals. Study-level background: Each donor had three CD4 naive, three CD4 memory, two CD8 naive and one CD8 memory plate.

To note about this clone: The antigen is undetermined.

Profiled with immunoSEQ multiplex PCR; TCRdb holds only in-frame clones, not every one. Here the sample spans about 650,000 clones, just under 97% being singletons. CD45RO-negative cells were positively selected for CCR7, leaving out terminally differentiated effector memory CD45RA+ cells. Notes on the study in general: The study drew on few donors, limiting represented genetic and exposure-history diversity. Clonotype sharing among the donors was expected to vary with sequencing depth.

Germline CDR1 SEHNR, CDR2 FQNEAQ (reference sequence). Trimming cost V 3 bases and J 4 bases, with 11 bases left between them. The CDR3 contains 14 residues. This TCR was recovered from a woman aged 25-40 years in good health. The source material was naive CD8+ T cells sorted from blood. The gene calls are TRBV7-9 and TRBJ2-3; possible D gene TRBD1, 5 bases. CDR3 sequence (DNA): TGTGCCAGCAGCTTTTGGGGCGAGCCAGATACGCAGTATTTT. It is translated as CASSFWGEPDTQYF.